This passage covers 19 T cell receptor beta chains from one sample sequenced in a study of neurological immune-mediated disorders. As to time point: technical triplicate 2. From the 5' RACE reads, TCRdb called clonotypes with MiXCR, one entry per CDR3 protein. The sample carries roughly 57,000 distinct CDR3 sequences, 24% recorded once. The sequenced sample was PBMCs. These TCRs come from a man aged 55 to 70 with HTLV-1-associated myelopathy (HAM/TSP).

In this sample, this clonotype turned up many times. The chain joins TRBV12-3 or TRBV12-4 to TRBJ2-2; 8 bases fit TRBD1. The CDR3 totals 17 residues. Trimming at V came to 1 base and at J to 3 bases, leaving 7 bases not matched to a gene. The DNA for the CDR3 is TGTGCCAGCAGTTTAGACCTTGGGGGACAGGACACCGGGGAGCTGTTTTTT. Its protein product is CASSLDLGGQDTGELFF.

This clonotype was counted many times. The V and J genes are TRBV7-2 and TRBJ2-5; D possibly corresponds to TRBD1 (5 bases). Germline values: CDR1 SGHTA, CDR2 FQGNSA. Trimming removed 5 bases at V and 4 bases at J, with 11 bases between. The CDR3 is 13 amino acids. CDR3 sequence: CASSRGGSETQYF. CDR3 in DNA: TGTGCCAGCAGCAGGGGTGGGTCAGAGACCCAGTACTTC.

Here the CDR3 reads CASSEYGTGVNTGELFF. The CDR3 nucleotides read TGTGCCAGCAGTGAATATGGGACAGGGGTCAACACCGGGGAGCTGTTTTTT. The J gene is TRBJ2-2, the V gene TRBV6-1; 10 positions match TRBD1. J was trimmed by 2 bases and V by 2 bases; bases with no gene match: 5. There are 17 residues in the CDR3. Germline CDR1 reads MNHNS; CDR2 reads SASEGT.

This clonotype was picked up many times. The chain employs TRBV5-1 and TRBJ2-5; TRBD1 aligns across 8 bases. Trimming removed 3 bases from V and 5 bases from J; junction bases left unmatched: 9. Per the germline V gene, CDR1 is SGHRS and CDR2 is YFSETQ. CDR3 length equals 15 residues. CDR3 DNA sequence: TGCGCCAGCAGCTCATCAGGGGGCAAGGGGGAGACCCAGTACTTC. Amino acids: CASSSSGGKGETQYF.

This clonotype has a count of ten or more. The rearrangement uses TRBV5-1 and TRBJ1-1; maybe TRBD1 (5 bases). This CDR3 is built from 13 residues. From germline, CDR1 is SGHRS and CDR2 YFSETQ. Trimming removed 5 bases from V and 0 bases from J, with 8 bases in between. CDR3 sequence: CASSTGMNTEAFF. In DNA form, the CDR3 reads TGCGCCAGCAGTACAGGAATGAACACTGAAGCTTTCTTT.

This clonotype came up many times. V is TRBV10-3 and J is TRBJ2-7; 7 nucleotides line up with TRBD2. CDR1 and CDR2 from the germline V gene are ENHRY and SYGVKD. The CDR3 covers 13 residues. V gave up 6 bases and J gave up 2 bases; unmatched junction bases: 4. The DNA for the CDR3 is TGTGCCATCAGAGCAGCGGGGACCTACGAGCAGTACTTC. Protein sequence: CAIRAAGTYEQYF.

This clonotype was observed many times. J is TRBJ2-1 and V is TRBV5-1; 8 bases are a match to TRBD2. The junction had 3 bases not matched to a gene; V was cut back by 1 base and J by 0 bases. From germline, CDR1 is SGHRS and CDR2 YFSETQ. This CDR3 region has 16 residues. Here the CDR3 reads CASSLTSGSSYNEQFF. The CDR3 DNA reads TGCGCCAGCAGCTTGACCAGCGGGAGCTCCTACAATGAGCAGTTCTTC. The whole variable domain, filled in from reference TRBV5-1 and TRBJ2-1, reads KAGVTQTPRYLIKTRGQQVTLSCSPISGHRSVSWYQQTPGQGLQFLFEYFSETQRNKGNFPGRFSGRQFSNSRSEMNVSTLELGDSALYLCASSLTSGSSYNEQFFGPGTRLTVL.

The sample holds many counts of this clonotype. The rearrangement links TRBV12-3 or TRBV12-4 to TRBJ2-2; 13 bases align to TRBD2. The CDR3 runs to 16 residues. Losses at the gene ends were 5 bases for V and 5 bases for J; bases not matched to a gene: 5. The CDR3 region has the DNA TGTGCCAGCAGTCGGACTAGCGGGAGTGGAACCGGGGAGCTGTTTTTT. Translating gives CASSRTSGSGTGELFF.

This clonotype came up a few times. The V and J genes are TRBV7-3 and TRBJ2-5; possibly TRBD1 or TRBD2 for D (5 bases each). This CDR3 region has 15 residues. Looked up from germline, CDR1 is SGHTA and CDR2 is FQGTGA. V was clipped by 5 bases and J by 3 bases, with 16 bases between them. The CDR3 nucleotides are TGTGCCAGCAGCCAAACCGGGACGCTTGAAGAGACCCAGTACTTC. Amino acids: CASSQTGTLEETQYF.

There are many counts of this clonotype. The chain has TRBV12-3 or TRBV12-4 and TRBJ1-4; no clear D gene. V shed 4 bases and J shed 8 bases, with 14 bases lying between them. The CDR3 consists of 14 residues. For the CDR3, the DNA is TGTGCCAGCAGTTCGGGAACCTTTAGCGAAAAACTGTTTTTT. Translating it yields CASSSGTFSEKLFF.

Many counts were recorded for this clonotype. The rearrangement joins TRBV29-1 to TRBJ2-7; 7 bases agree with TRBD2. There are 15 residues in the CDR3. Germline-derived CDR1 and CDR2 are SQVTM and ANQGSEA. The V segment lost 4 bases and the J segment 3 bases; nucleotides outside the gene matches: 12. The DNA for the CDR3 is TGCAGCGTTGCCATCCAAGCTAGCGGACGCTACGAGCAGTACTTC. It yields the protein CSVAIQASGRYEQYF.

Many counts were recorded for this clonotype. The rearrangement links TRBV3-1 to TRBJ2-7; 9 bases align to TRBD2. The germline gives CDR1 LGHDT, CDR2 YNNKEL (reference sequence). The CDR3 is 18 residues long. The V segment lost 1 base and the J segment 2 bases; nucleotides outside the gene matches: 12. The CDR3 sequence is CASSQVVAGLAGPYEQYF. The CDR3 nucleotides read TGTGCCAGCAGCCAAGTGGTGGCGGGGCTAGCGGGACCCTACGAGCAGTACTTC.

This clonotype was counted many times. V gene TRBV15 combines with J gene TRBJ2-5, with D maybe TRBD2 (7 bases). The CDR3 length is 14 residues. The germline CDR1 and CDR2 sequences are LNHNV and YYDKDF (reference sequence). V lost 4 bases and J 4 bases, leaving 13 bases between the germline ends. The CDR3 nucleotides read TGTGCCACCAGCACTAGGGGAGGGGGAGAGACCCAGTACTTC. The encoded protein is CATSTRGGGETQYF.

This clonotype was recorded at least ten times. The chain is built from TRBV28 and TRBJ2-7; TRBD2 is a possible D gene (6 bases). The CDR3 extends over 17 amino acids. V lost 8 bases to trimming and J lost 0 bases, with 23 bases between them. Germline V gene lookup returns CDR1 MDHEN and CDR2 SYDVKM. This CDR3 reads CASRKEAGTPGSYEQYF. Here the CDR3 DNA reads TGTGCCAGCCGCAAGGAGGCCGGGACTCCCGGCTCCTACGAGCAGTACTTC.

This clonotype was seen at least ten times. The J gene is TRBJ2-1, the V gene TRBV27; TRBD2 matches 8 bases. Trimming at V came to 5 bases and at J to 6 bases, leaving 9 bases not matched to a gene. CDR1 MNHEY and CDR2 SMNVEV come from the germline V gene (reference sequence). The CDR3 is 15 amino acids. As DNA, the CDR3 is TGTGCCAGCAGTCTTGAGGGACTAGTCAGCAATGAGCAGTTCTTC. This encodes CASSLEGLVSNEQFF.

The chain carries TRBV29-1 and TRBJ2-3; TRBD1 is a possible D gene (5 bases). Germline CDR1 is SQVTM and CDR2 is ANQGSEA. The V end was cut by 4 bases, the J end by 5 bases, with 13 bases between. This CDR3 is built from 13 residues. The CDR3 is CSVARVLGDTQYF. In DNA form, the CDR3 reads TGCAGCGTTGCCAGGGTATTGGGAGATACGCAGTATTTT.

A word on this clonotype: One base away lies a much larger clone, so this may be a sequencing read error. This rearrangement joins TRBV5-1 to TRBJ2-7, with D possibly matching TRBD1 (6 bases). From germline, CDR1 is SGHRS and CDR2 YFSETQ. CDR3 length: 15 amino acids. V was shortened by 0 bases and J by 4 bases, with 14 bases between the two germline ends. The CDR3 DNA follows: TGCGCCAGCAGCTTGGAAGGTACAGGGCCTTACGAGCAGTACTTC. Translated, it gives CASSLEGTGPYEQYF.

This clonotype was detected once. The V call is TRBV9, the J call TRBJ2-7; TRBD1 matches at 8 bases. Losses at the gene ends were 4 bases for V and 3 bases for J; bases not matched to a gene: 9. The CDR3 totals 15 residues. Germline V gives CDR1 SGDLS, CDR2 YYNGEE. The CDR3 DNA is TGTGCCAGCAGCCTAACCGGCGGGACAGGCTACGAGCAGTACTTC. Encoded protein: CASSLTGGTGYEQYF.

Many counts were recorded for this clonotype. The V gene is TRBV7-3, the J gene TRBJ2-1; the D call may be TRBD1 or TRBD2 (5 bases each). V dropped 4 bases and J dropped 9 bases, with 13 bases sitting between them. Germline V lookup: CDR1 SGHTA, CDR2 FQGTGA. The CDR3 covers 13 residues. The CDR3 DNA is TGTGCCAGCAGCTCGCTGGGGACCGGTGAGCAGTTCTTC. Residues: CASSSLGTGEQFF.